This is a list of T cell receptor beta chains from one sample in a study of CD8+CD57+ T cells in acquired aplastic anemia. MiXCR, applied by TCRdb to the reads, yields one record per CDR3 protein. The sample shows under 200,000 distinct CDR3 sequences, 60% to 80% of them seen only once. The sample consisted of sorted CD4+, CD8+, or CD8+CD57+ T cells (not recorded which) from PBMCs. The receptors were sampled from a human donor with aplastic anemia. Each CDR3 is given with its conserved first and last residue. For some rows the clone size is stated as once, few or many, or as a class when expanded; others skip it.

J gene	clone size	V gene	CDR3 protein
TRBJ2-5	NA	TRBV5-8	CASSFRREGYQETQYF
TRBJ1-1	NA	TRBV7-2	CASSLGVGTEAFF
TRBJ2-2	NA	TRBV5-4	CASSLSRGNGELFF
TRBJ1-6	many	TRBV5-6	CASSFNGLALHF
TRBJ1-6	few	TRBV20-1	CSAPGISDNSPLHF
TRBJ2-6	NA	TRBV20-1	CSARDILNSGANVLTF
TRBJ2-5	NA	TRBV7-2	CASSLAGDETQYF
TRBJ1-4	NA	TRBV19	CASSIQSANEKLFF
TRBJ2-5	few	TRBV11-1	CASSFGLAETQYF
TRBJ1-6	NA	TRBV15	CATSRDQGSAYNSPLHF
TRBJ2-6	NA	TRBV24-1	CATRIHSYSGANVLTF
TRBJ1-5	once	TRBV15	CATSRDLGGQPQHF
TRBJ2-1	NA	TRBV20-1	CSARGTSGRPNYNEQFF
TRBJ2-3	many	TRBV2	CASSEGWASGYYTDTQYF
TRBJ2-1	once	TRBV5-1	CASSLQGQDNEQFF
TRBJ1-1	NA	TRBV7-9	CASSFRTDEAFF
TRBJ1-2	NA	TRBV11-2	CASSVRARGLNYGYTF
TRBJ2-1	NA	TRBV29-1	CSVEVRGLAGGGYNEQFF
TRBJ1-1	NA	TRBV19	CASSIYETEAFF
TRBJ1-2	NA	TRBV10-3	CAISPPNYGYTF
TRBJ1-5	few	TRBV19	CASTTGYNQPQHF
TRBJ1-4	many	TRBV6-1	CASRGWTGSHEKLFF
TRBJ2-1	NA	TRBV19	CASSVRAGDYNEQFF
TRBJ1-1	NA	TRBV25-1	CASSERGFTEAFF
TRBJ1-2	NA	TRBV10-3	CAISPEPPYGYTF
TRBJ2-1	NA	TRBV20-1	CSATGGLAGPNEQFF
TRBJ2-7	NA	TRBV4-1	CASSQSQGSYEQYF
TRBJ1-1	NA	TRBV24-1	CASSDPGGAGTEAFF
TRBJ1-4	few	TRBV7-8	CASSLADRGGEKLFF
TRBJ2-5	NA	TRBV19	CASSSDRVPETQYF
TRBJ1-5	NA	TRBV6-1	CASSYRLRSIGEPQHF
TRBJ2-7	NA	TRBV5-6	CASSWMRGGPYEQYF
TRBJ2-5	NA	TRBV15	CATSSTRDGQETQYF
TRBJ1-3	NA	TRBV7-2	CASSPEAGRSGNTIYF
TRBJ2-1	NA	TRBV6-4	CASSDSIAYNEQFF
TRBJ1-4	NA	TRBV7-9	CASSLIGQRTNEKLFF
TRBJ1-1	NA	TRBV2	CASRGEGTEAFF
TRBJ2-6	NA	TRBV20-1	CSARDSVQGTGANVLTF
TRBJ2-5	NA	TRBV9	CASSTSGASRETQYF
TRBJ2-5	NA	TRBV7-7	CASSFGAGHKETQYF
TRBJ2-7	NA	TRBV15	CATSRAGQLSYEQYF
TRBJ1-6	once	TRBV2	CASSPTGLPNSPLHF
TRBJ2-7	NA	TRBV6-4	CASSARDTEGSYYEQYF
TRBJ2-7	NA	TRBV7-9	CASSLSGGYEQYF
TRBJ2-1	NA	TRBV5-5	CASSLQGTGYNEQFF
TRBJ2-1	NA	TRBV10-3	CATRGESYNEQFF
TRBJ2-7	NA	TRBV2	CASSDPGTGVYEQYF
TRBJ2-7	NA	TRBV7-9	CASSPIPGQRSSYEQYF
TRBJ2-7	NA	TRBV5-4	CASSLSWDSYEQYF
TRBJ2-1	NA	TRBV6-1	CASRGTGSFNEQFF
TRBJ1-2	NA	TRBV29-1	CSVVGGDYGYTF
TRBJ2-3	NA	TRBV7-6	CASSPVTSGGVDTQYF
TRBJ2-7	many	TRBV2	CASSEETASYYEQYF
TRBJ2-1	NA	TRBV5-8	CASSSWLSPYNEQFF
TRBJ1-3	NA	TRBV9	CASSHGLPGGNTIYF
TRBJ1-1	NA	TRBV29-1	CSVDTGNTEAFF
TRBJ2-2	few	TRBV20-1	CSARAGELFF
TRBJ1-2	NA	TRBV6-5	CASSYGQGLGYTF
NA	NA	TRBV20-1	CSARGRGDYEQYF
TRBJ1-2	NA	TRBV7-2	CASSSPAGRDGYTF